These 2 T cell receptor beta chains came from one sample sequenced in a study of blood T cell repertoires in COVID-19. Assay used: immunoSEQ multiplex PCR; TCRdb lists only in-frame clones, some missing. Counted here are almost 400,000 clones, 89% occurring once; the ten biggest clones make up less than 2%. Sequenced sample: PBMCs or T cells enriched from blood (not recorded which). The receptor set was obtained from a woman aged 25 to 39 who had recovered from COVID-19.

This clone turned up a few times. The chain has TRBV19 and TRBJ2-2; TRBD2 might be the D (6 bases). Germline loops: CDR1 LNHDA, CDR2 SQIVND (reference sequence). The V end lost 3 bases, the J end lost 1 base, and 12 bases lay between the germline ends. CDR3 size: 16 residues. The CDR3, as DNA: TGTGCCAGTAGTATGGGACGGGACTGGAACACCGGGGAGCTGTTTTTT. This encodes CASSMGRDWNTGELFF.

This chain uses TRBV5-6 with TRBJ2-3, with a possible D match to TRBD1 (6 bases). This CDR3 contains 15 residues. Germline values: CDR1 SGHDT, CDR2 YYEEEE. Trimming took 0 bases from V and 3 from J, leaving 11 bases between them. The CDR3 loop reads CASSLGGGRTDTQYF. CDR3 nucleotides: TGTGCCAGCAGCTTGGGTGGGGGCAGAACAGATACGCAGTATTTT.